Presented here are 25 T cell receptor beta chains from one specimen sequenced in a study. TCRdb reprocessed the 5' RACE reads via MiXCR and lists one record per CDR3 protein. The data contain around 9,000 distinct CDR3 sequences, approximately 71% of them singletons. The specimen was tumor-infiltrating naive CD4+ T cells sorted from the breast tumor. Stated subset: naive CD4+ T cells, CD4+CD45RA+CD25-. These receptors were taken from a female donor with breast cancer.

V gene TRBV2 combines with J gene TRBJ2-7; D may be TRBD1 (6 bases). Germline CDR1 and CDR2: SNHLY and FYNNEI. This CDR3 contains 14 residues. Trimming took 7 bases from V and 1 from J, leaving 14 bases between them. Here the CDR3 DNA reads TGTGCCAGCACCCTAAGGGGGATTTCCTACGAGCAGTACTTC. This codes for CASTLRGISYEQYF. The variable domain in full, with the rest retrieved from reference TRBV2 and TRBJ2-7, is EPEVTQTPSHQVTQMGQEVILRCVPISNHLYFYWYRQILGQKVEFLVSFYNNEISEKSEIFDDQFSVERPDGSNFTLKIRSTKLEDSAMYFCASTLRGISYEQYFGPGTRLTVT.

A few counts support this clonotype. V usage is TRBV4-1 and J usage is TRBJ1-5; D is possibly TRBD1 (6 bases). The CDR3 is made up of 17 amino acids. V lost 0 bases to trimming and J lost 6 bases, with 18 bases between them. Germline V gene sequence: CDR1 MGHRA, CDR2 YSYEKL. CDR3 residues: CASSQDPSGAQSQPQHF. CDR3 DNA sequence: TGCGCCAGCAGCCAAGATCCGTCAGGGGCGCAGAGTCAGCCCCAGCATTTT.

The rearrangement links TRBV10-1 to TRBJ2-7, with a weak D call TRBD2 (5 bases). Deletions cut 2 bases from V and 7 bases from J, with 18 bases between. Germline V CDR1 and CDR2: WNHNN, SYGVQD (reference sequence). The CDR3 loop spans 15 amino acids. DNA for the CDR3: TGCGCCAGCAGTGAGAGAGGGAGCTCCTACAATGAGCAGTACTTC. Its translation: CASSERGSSYNEQYF.

The gene calls are TRBV12-3 or TRBV12-4 and TRBJ2-1; D is perhaps TRBD2 (6 bases). The germline V and J ends were trimmed by 7 bases and 10 bases, with 23 bases remaining between them. The CDR3 length is 15 residues. In DNA, the CDR3 is TGTGCCAGCACCCCCACGGAGTTGGGAGGCCGGGAGCAGTTCTTC. Translating it yields CASTPTELGGREQFF.

The sample holds one count of this clonotype. The chain links TRBV7-8 to TRBJ2-7, with TRBD2 matching over 12 bases. The CDR3 loop spans 17 amino acids. The V and J ends lost 5 bases and 2 bases, in that order; junction bases with no gene match: 10. The germline V gene has CDR1 SGHVS and CDR2 FQNEAQ. The CDR3 here is CASSPPLRLAGAYEQYF. CDR3 nucleotides: TGTGCCAGCAGCCCCCCCCTTCGACTAGCGGGGGCCTACGAGCAGTACTTC.

J is TRBJ2-1 and V is TRBV7-3; D may match TRBD1 or TRBD2 (5 bases each). Germline V gene lookup returns CDR1 SGHTA and CDR2 FQGTGA. The CDR3 contains 15 residues. Deletions cut 4 bases from V and 0 bases from J, with 10 bases between. CDR3: CASSSLGGSYNEQFF. Here the CDR3 DNA reads TGTGCCAGCAGCTCCCTTGGGGGCTCCTACAATGAGCAGTTCTTC.

This chain connects TRBV7-9 to TRBJ2-6; 9 bases are shared with TRBD1. The CDR3 runs 20 residues. From germline, CDR1 is SEHNR and CDR2 FQNEAQ (reference sequence). V trimming: 1 base; J trimming: 2 bases; junction bases outside the gene matches: 12. CDR3 sequence (DNA): TGTGCCAGCAGCTTAGGCCCCACAGGGGGCCGTTCCCCTGGGGCCAACGTCCTGACTTTC. Protein product: CASSLGPTGGRSPGANVLTF.

This clonotype has a handful of counts. The V and J genes are TRBV5-1 and TRBJ1-5; D perhaps matches TRBD1 (6 bases). V lost 4 bases, J lost 2 bases, and 16 bases lay in between. Germline V lookup: CDR1 SGHRS, CDR2 YFSETQ. This CDR3 comprises 16 residues. The CDR3 region has the DNA TGCGCCAGCAGCCCGGAGGGGGACTCCCGCAATCAGCCCCAGCATTTT. Its protein product is CASSPEGDSRNQPQHF.

The rearrangement uses TRBV20-1 and TRBJ2-1; a possible D gene is TRBD1 (5 bases). Germline CDR1 reads DFQATT; CDR2 reads SNEGSKA (reference sequence). V gave up 6 bases and J gave up 0 bases, with 15 bases separating them. This CDR3 has 15 residues. The CDR3 DNA is TGCAGTGCCCCAAGGGGCGGAAGCTCCTACAATGAGCAGTTCTTC. It encodes CSAPRGGSSYNEQFF.

The chain joins TRBV5-1 to TRBJ2-2, with D hard to call. Trimming left V 0 bases short and J 4 bases short, with 7 bases between. CDR1 is SGHRS, CDR2 YFSETQ, per germline. The CDR3 spans 14 residues. CDR3 sequence: CASSLGQSTGELFF. CDR3 sequence (DNA): TGCGCCAGCAGCTTGGGCCAGAGCACCGGGGAGCTGTTTTTT.

In the case of this clonotype: The CDR3 carries no conserved terminal phenylalanine or tryptophan, so it likely arises from a read error. V is TRBV15 and J is TRBJ2-6; possibly TRBD1 for D (5 bases). The CDR3 sequence is 16 residues long. The germline CDR1 and CDR2 sequences are LNHNV and YYDKDF (reference sequence). V lost 1 base, J lost 4 bases, and 11 bases lay in between. This chain's CDR3 is CATSRVRASGANVLTS. The DNA of the CDR3 is TGTGCCACCAGCAGAGTCAGGGCCTCCGGGGCCAACGTCCTGACTTCC.

The chain links TRBV20-1 to TRBJ2-7, with D possibly TRBD2 on 6 matching bases. Between the trimmed V and J ends, which lost 3 bases and 0 bases, there was a span of 18 bases. Per germline, CDR1 DFQATT and CDR2 SNEGSKA (reference sequence). The CDR3 spans 16 residues. CDR3 DNA: TGCAGTGCTAGCGCCCTTACTAGCAAGAGCTCCTACGAGCAGTACTTC. Its translation is CSASALTSKSSYEQYF.

This clonotype occurred a few times. This sequence joins TRBV11-3 and TRBJ2-1, with 7 nucleotides matching TRBD2. Trimming cost V 1 base and J 3 bases; bases outside gene matches: 0. CDR1 is SGHNT and CDR2 is YENEEA in the germline V gene. This CDR3 comprises 14 residues. As DNA, the CDR3 is TGTGCCAGCAGCTTAGTAGCGGGCTACAATGAGCAGTTCTTC. This gives the protein CASSLVAGYNEQFF.

Only a few counts were recorded for this clonotype. The chain combines TRBV4-2 with TRBJ1-1; unclear D gene. Germline V gives CDR1 LGHNA, CDR2 YNFKEQ. CDR3 size: 14 residues. Trimming stripped 0 bases from V and 2 bases from J, with 7 bases between. The CDR3 coding sequence is TGTGCCAGCAGCCAAGATGGGCAAAACACTGAAGCTTTCTTT. It codes for CASSQDGQNTEAFF.

This chain links TRBV13 with TRBJ2-7; maybe TRBD1 (5 bases). The germline V and J ends were trimmed by 5 bases and 3 bases, with 11 bases remaining between them. The CDR3 is made up of 13 amino acids. Germline CDR1 is PRHDT and CDR2 is FYEKMQ (reference sequence). CDR3 protein: CASSLRDYYEQYF. CDR3 nucleotide sequence: TGTGCCAGCAGCCTCAGGGATTACTACGAGCAGTACTTC. The variable domain in full, completed from reference TRBV13 and TRBJ2-7, reads AAGVIQSPRHLIKEKRETATLKCYPIPRHDTVYWYQQGPGQDPQFLISFYEKMQSDKGSIPDRFSAQQFSDYHSELNMSSLELGDSALYFCASSLRDYYEQYFGPGTRLTVT.

J is TRBJ1-1 and V is TRBV4-1; perhaps TRBD1 as D (6 bases). CDR3 size: 13 residues. Per the germline V gene, CDR1 is MGHRA and CDR2 is YSYEKL. V lost 4 bases and J 7 bases, leaving 13 bases between the germline ends. The CDR3 region is CASSRHTGYEAFF. In nucleotides, the CDR3 is TGCGCCAGCAGCCGACACACAGGGTATGAAGCTTTCTTT.

This clonotype came up a few times. V usage is TRBV7-2 and J usage is TRBJ2-5; D gene uncertain. Germline CDR1 is SGHTA and CDR2 is FQGNSA. The CDR3 consists of 13 residues. V lost 3 bases to trimming and J lost 5 bases, with 10 bases between them. The CDR3 region is CASSFGKRETQYF. For the CDR3, the DNA is TGTGCCAGCAGCTTTGGGAAAAGGGAGACCCAGTACTTC.

The rearrangement uses TRBV7-3 and TRBJ2-5; D might be TRBD2 (5 bases). CDR3 length equals 12 residues. Germline V gene sequence: CDR1 SGHTA, CDR2 FQGTGA. The V and J ends lost 3 bases and 5 bases respectively, with 7 bases between them. The CDR3 loop is CASSFPGETQYF. The DNA for the CDR3 is TGTGCCAGCAGCTTTCCGGGGGAGACCCAGTACTTC.

CDR3: CASSDGTVYNEQFF. The CDR3 nucleotides are TGTGCCAGCAGTGATGGGACAGTCTACAATGAGCAGTTCTTC. The V and J genes are TRBV2 and TRBJ2-1, with 7 positions matching TRBD1. CDR1 is SNHLY, CDR2 FYNNEI, per germline. The CDR3 runs to 14 residues. After removal of 3 bases from V and 3 bases from J, the junction contained 2 bases not matched to a gene.

This clonotype showed up just a few times. V usage is TRBV7-2 and J usage is TRBJ1-2, with D perhaps TRBD1 (5 bases). This CDR3 contains 14 residues. The germline V and J ends were trimmed by 5 bases and 5 bases, with 15 bases remaining between them. Germline-derived CDR1 and CDR2 are SGHTA and FQGNSA. The CDR3 protein is CASSLSGTVYGYTF. CDR3 nucleotides: TGTGCCAGCAGCCTATCCGGGACGGTTTATGGCTACACCTTC.

This chain joins TRBV7-6 and TRBJ2-1, with D possibly called TRBD1 or TRBD2 (5 bases each). V shed 1 base and J shed 2 bases, with 9 bases lying between them. CDR1 and CDR2 from the germline V gene are SGHVS and FNYEAQ. The CDR3 extends over 15 amino acids. The CDR3 DNA reads TGTGCCAGCAGCTTAGGGGGGTCGGCCTACAATGAGCAGTTCTTC. Translated, it gives CASSLGGSAYNEQFF.

The V and J genes are TRBV5-1 and TRBJ2-7; the match to TRBD1 covers 7 bases. The germline V gene has CDR1 SGHRS and CDR2 YFSETQ. The CDR3 loop spans 14 amino acids. Germline trimming cut 5 bases from V and 3 bases from J; bases unmatched to any gene: 8. The CDR3 bases are TGCGCCAGCAGAACGGCCGGGACAGTCTACGAGCAGTACTTC. It translates to CASRTAGTVYEQYF.

The chain combines TRBV5-1 with TRBJ1-2; possibly TRBD1 for D (5 bases). The CDR3 spans 15 residues. CDR1 is SGHRS and CDR2 is YFSETQ in the germline V gene. The V and J ends lost 0 bases and 2 bases respectively, with 11 bases between them. The CDR3 DNA reads as TGCGCCAGCAGCTTGGATCCAGGGACCAACTATGGCTACACCTTC. It translates to CASSLDPGTNYGYTF. Full variable domain (rest looked up from reference TRBV5-1 and TRBJ1-2): KAGVTQTPRYLIKTRGQQVTLSCSPISGHRSVSWYQQTPGQGLQFLFEYFSETQRNKGNFPGRFSGRQFSNSRSEMNVSTLELGDSALYLCASSLDPGTNYGYTFGSGTRLTVV.

The chain is built from TRBV5-1 and TRBJ2-3; 8 bases agree with TRBD2. V shed 3 bases, J shed 1 base, and the junction held 4 bases outside the gene matches. Germline V gene lookup returns CDR1 SGHRS and CDR2 YFSETQ. The CDR3 sequence is 15 residues long. As DNA, the CDR3 is TGCGCCAGCAGCTCACGGACTAGCCGCACAGATACGCAGTATTTT. This translates into CASSSRTSRTDTQYF.

The genes are TRBV11-1 and TRBJ2-1, with D uncertain. V shed 7 bases and J shed 4 bases, with 17 bases lying between them. The germline CDR1 and CDR2 sequences are SGHAT and FQDESV (reference sequence). The CDR3 is made up of 15 amino acids. This chain's CDR3 is CASKSSVGLYNEQFF. The CDR3 DNA follows: TGTGCCAGCAAGTCGTCGGTTGGCTTGTACAATGAGCAGTTCTTC. Based on the CDR3 plus reference TRBV11-1 and TRBJ2-1, the full variable domain is EAEVAQSPRYKITEKSQAVAFWCDPISGHATLYWYRQILGQGPELLVQFQDESVVDDSQLPKDRFSAERLKGVDSTLKIQPAELGDSAMYLCASKSSVGLYNEQFFGPGTRLTVL.